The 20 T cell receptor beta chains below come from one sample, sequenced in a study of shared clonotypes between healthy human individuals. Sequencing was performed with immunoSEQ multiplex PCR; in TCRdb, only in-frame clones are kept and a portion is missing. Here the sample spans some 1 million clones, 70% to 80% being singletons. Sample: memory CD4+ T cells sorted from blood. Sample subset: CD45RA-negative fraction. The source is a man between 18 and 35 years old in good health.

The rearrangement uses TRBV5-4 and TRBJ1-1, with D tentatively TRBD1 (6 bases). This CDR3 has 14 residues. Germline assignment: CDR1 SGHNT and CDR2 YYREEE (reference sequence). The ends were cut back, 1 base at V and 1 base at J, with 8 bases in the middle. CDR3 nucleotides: TGTGCCAGCAGCTTGTTACAGGGGAACACTGAAGCTTTCTTT. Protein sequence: CASSLLQGNTEAFF.

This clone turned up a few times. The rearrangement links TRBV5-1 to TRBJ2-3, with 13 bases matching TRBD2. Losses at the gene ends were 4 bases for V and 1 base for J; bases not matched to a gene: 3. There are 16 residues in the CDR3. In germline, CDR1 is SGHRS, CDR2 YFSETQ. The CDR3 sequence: CASSPGTSGGTDTQYF. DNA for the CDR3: TGCGCCAGCAGCCCCGGGACTAGCGGGGGCACAGATACGCAGTATTTT.

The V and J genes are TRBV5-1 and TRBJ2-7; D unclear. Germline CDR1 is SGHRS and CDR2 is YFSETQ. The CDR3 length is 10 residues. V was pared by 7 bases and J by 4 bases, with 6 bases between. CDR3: CASYFYEQYF. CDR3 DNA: TGCGCCAGCTATTTTTACGAGCAGTACTTC. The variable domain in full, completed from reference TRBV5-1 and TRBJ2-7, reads KAGVTQTPRYLIKTRGQQVTLSCSPISGHRSVSWYQQTPGQGLQFLFEYFSETQRNKGNFPGRFSGRQFSNSRSEMNVSTLELGDSALYLCASYFYEQYFGPGTRLTVT.

The CDR3 DNA reads as TGCGCCAGCAGCCAAGTTGTACAAGAGACCCAGTACTTC. As protein: CASSQVVQETQYF. This chain connects TRBV4-3 to TRBJ2-5; D ambiguous. The CDR3 length is 13 residues. Germline V gene data show CDR1 as LGHNA and CDR2 as YSLEER. With 1 base removed from V and 2 bases from J, the gap between germline ends came to 5 bases.

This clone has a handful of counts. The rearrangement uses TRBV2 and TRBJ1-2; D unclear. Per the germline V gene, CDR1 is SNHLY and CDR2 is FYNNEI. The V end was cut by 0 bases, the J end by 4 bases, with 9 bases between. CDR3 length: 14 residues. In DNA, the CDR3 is TGTGCCAGCAGTGAAGCCAGTTCCTTCTATGGCTACACCTTC. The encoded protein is CASSEASSFYGYTF.

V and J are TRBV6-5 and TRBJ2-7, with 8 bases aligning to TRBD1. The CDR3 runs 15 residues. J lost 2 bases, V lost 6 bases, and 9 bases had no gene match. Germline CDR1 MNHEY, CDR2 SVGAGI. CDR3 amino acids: CASSRTGITPYEQYF. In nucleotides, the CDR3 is TGTGCCAGCAGCAGGACAGGGATAACTCCCTACGAGCAGTACTTC.

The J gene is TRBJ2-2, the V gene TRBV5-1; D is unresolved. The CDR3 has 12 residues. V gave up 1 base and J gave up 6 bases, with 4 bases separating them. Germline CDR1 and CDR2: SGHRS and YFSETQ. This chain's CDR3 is CASSLYPGELFF. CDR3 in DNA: TGCGCCAGCAGCTTGTATCCCGGGGAGCTGTTTTTT. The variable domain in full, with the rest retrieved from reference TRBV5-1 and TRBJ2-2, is KAGVTQTPRYLIKTRGQQVTLSCSPISGHRSVSWYQQTPGQGLQFLFEYFSETQRNKGNFPGRFSGRQFSNSRSEMNVSTLELGDSALYLCASSLYPGELFFGEGSRLTVL.

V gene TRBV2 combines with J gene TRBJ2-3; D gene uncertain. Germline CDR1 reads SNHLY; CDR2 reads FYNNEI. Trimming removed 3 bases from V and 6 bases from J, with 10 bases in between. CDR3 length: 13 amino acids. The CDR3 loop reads CASSDSLGDTQYF. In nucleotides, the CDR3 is TGTGCCAGCAGTGACTCACTTGGGGATACGCAGTATTTT.

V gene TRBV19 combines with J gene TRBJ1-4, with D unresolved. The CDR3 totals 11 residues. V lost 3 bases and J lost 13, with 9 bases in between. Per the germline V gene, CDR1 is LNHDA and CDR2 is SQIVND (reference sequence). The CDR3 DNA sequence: TGTGCCAGTAGTATGCGCGGGAGACTGTTTTTT. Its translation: CASSMRGRLFF.

The CDR3 reads CATSRDLSGPNTEAFF. DNA of the CDR3: TGTGCCACCAGCAGAGATTTATCCGGCCCGAACACTGAAGCTTTCTTT. This rearrangement joins TRBV15 to TRBJ1-1; no clear D gene. The length of the CDR3 is 16 residues. CDR1 and CDR2 (germline): LNHNV, YYDKDF (reference sequence). The V and J ends lost 0 bases and 1 base respectively, with 12 bases between them.

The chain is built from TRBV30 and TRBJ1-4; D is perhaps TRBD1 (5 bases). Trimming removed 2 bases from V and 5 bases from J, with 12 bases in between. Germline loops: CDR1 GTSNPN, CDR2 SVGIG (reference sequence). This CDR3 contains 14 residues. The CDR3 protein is CAWSLWEGNEKLFF. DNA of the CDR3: TGTGCCTGGAGTCTTTGGGAGGGGAATGAAAAACTGTTTTTT.

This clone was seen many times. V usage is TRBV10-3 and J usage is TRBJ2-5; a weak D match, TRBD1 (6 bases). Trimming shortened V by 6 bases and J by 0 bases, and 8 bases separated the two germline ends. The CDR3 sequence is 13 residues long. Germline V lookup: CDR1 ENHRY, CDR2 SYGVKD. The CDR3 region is CAIRQGDQETQYF. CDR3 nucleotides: TGTGCCATCAGACAGGGAGACCAAGAGACCCAGTACTTC.

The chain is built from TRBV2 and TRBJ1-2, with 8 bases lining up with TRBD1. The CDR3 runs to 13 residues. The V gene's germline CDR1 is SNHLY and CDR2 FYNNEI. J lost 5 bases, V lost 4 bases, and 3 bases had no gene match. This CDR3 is CASSAGGRYGYTF. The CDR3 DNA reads TGTGCCAGCAGTGCAGGGGGCCGGTATGGCTACACCTTC.

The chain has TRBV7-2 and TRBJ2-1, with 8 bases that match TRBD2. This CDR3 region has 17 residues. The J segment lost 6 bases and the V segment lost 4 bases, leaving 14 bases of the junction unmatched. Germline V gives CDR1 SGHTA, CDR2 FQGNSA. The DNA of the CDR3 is TGTGCCAGCAGCTCTCAACCCCCGGGACTAGGAGGCAATGAGCAGTTCTTC. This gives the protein CASSSQPPGLGGNEQFF.

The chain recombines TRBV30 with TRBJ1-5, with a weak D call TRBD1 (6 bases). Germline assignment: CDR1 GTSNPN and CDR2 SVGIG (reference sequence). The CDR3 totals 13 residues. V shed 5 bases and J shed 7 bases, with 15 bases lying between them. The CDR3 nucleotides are TGTGCCTGGGGGGCAGGGGAGAGGCAGCCCCAGCATTTT. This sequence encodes CAWGAGERQPQHF.

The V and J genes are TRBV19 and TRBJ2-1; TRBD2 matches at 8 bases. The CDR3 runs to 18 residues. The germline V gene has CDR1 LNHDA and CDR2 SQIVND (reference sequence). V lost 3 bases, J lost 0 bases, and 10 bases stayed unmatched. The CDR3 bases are TGTGCCAGTAGTATCCGAACTAGCGGAGCCCTCTCCTACAATGAGCAGTTCTTC. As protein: CASSIRTSGALSYNEQFF.

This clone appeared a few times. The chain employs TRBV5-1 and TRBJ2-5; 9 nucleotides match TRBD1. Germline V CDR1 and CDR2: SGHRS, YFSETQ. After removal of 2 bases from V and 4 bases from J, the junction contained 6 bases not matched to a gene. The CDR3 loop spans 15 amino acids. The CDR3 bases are TGCGCCAGCAGCTTTATGGACAGGGGTGGAGAGACCCAGTACTTC. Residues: CASSFMDRGGETQYF.

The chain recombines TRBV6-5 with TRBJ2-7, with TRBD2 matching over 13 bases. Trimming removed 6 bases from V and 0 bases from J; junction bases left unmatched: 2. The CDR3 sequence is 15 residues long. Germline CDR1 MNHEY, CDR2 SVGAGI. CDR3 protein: CASRTSGGPSYEQYF. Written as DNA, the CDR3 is TGTGCCAGCAGGACTAGCGGGGGGCCCTCCTACGAGCAGTACTTC.

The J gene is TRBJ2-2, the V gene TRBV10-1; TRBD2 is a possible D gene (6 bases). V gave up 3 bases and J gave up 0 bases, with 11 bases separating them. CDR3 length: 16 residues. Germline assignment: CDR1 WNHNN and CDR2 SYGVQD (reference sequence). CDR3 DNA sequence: TGCGCCAGCAGTGACACTAGCCCCGCGAACACCGGGGAGCTGTTTTTT. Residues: CASSDTSPANTGELFF.

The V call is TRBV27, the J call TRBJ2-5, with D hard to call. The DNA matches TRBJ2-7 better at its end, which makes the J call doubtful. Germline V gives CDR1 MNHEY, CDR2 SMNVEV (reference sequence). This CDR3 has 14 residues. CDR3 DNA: TGTGCCAGCAGTTTATACACCGAACTGGGCGAGCAGTACTTC. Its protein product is CASSLYTELGEQYF.